Sequencing of this T cell receptor beta chain was carried out in a study of T cell clones after liver transplantation. About the study: TCRbeta sequencing after a pre-transplant mixed lymphocyte reaction identified graft-donor-reactive clones, later tracked in post-transplant blood. Graft-donor-reactive sequences were compared with third-party-reactive TCRbeta sequences from pre-transplant mixed lymphocyte reactions. Findings and limits, study-wide: Conclusions were preliminary, with small, heterogeneous patient groups.

The repertoire was sequenced with immunoSEQ multiplex PCR; TCRdb's copy has only in-frame clones and lacks some. The data show 99,000 or so clones, 80% to 85% seen once. About this clone itself: Antigen specificity is unknown.

The ends lost 5 bases at V and 1 base at J; junction bases unmatched: 9. This CDR3 region has 16 residues. In germline, CDR1 is SGHTA, CDR2 FQGNSA. Sequencing was performed on CD4+ T cells from blood, taken before liver transplant. J is TRBJ1-2 and V is TRBV7-2; 8 bases agree with TRBD1. This sequence originates from a human donor who received a liver transplant. CDR3 sequence (DNA): TGTGCCAGCAGCCCTCGACAGGGGAACTATAACTATGGCTACACCTTC. Translated: CASSPRQGNYNYGYTF.